This TCR beta chain was sequenced for a study of patients and donors after allogeneic stem cell transplantation (dated by TCRdb to the early 2020s). Points on this clonotype: Its antigen is still unknown. It has no much larger one-base neighbor in the sample; base qualities were not kept.

The receptor library was made with RT-PCR. The sequencer was a NextSeq 550. The public reads were reprocessed in TCRdb via fastp at Q25 and MiXCR, keeping in-frame beta chains. Identical CDR3 protein sequences are pooled into one entry, listed with their most common genes and DNA. This sample has roughly 940,000 distinct CDR3 sequences in its table, and 15% to 20% of those were observed once. Around 6% of the sample rests with the top ten. Based on the germline V gene (reference sequence), the CDR1 and CDR2 sequences are PRHDT and FYEKMQ. CDR3 length: 15 amino acids, cysteine to phenylalanine. This entry keeps only the CDR3 DNA: 45 bases, framed from base 1. V drops 3 bases and J drops 3 bases, leaving 12 bases in between.

The rearranged chain carries TRBV13 and TRBJ2-1, and TRBD2 may be the D gene, going by 6 matching bases. The sequenced sample was blood, either unsorted or a sorted T cell fraction (not recorded which). The receptor was derived from a human donor who was either an allogeneic HSCT recipient or a stem cell or donor lymphocyte infusion donor (not recorded which). It is not recorded whose cells these are; they may come from a transplant donor. The CDR3 corresponds to CASSLDGSGYNEQFF. The nucleotide sequence reads TGTGCCAGCAGCTTGGATGGTAGCGGCTACAATGAGCAGTTCTTC. Where the CDR3 stops, the reference TRBV13 and TRBJ2-1 genes take over; the full variable domain is AAGVIQSPRHLIKEKRETATLKCYPIPRHDTVYWYQQGPGQDPQFLISFYEKMQSDKGSIPDRFSAQQFSDYHSELNMSSLELGDSALYFCASSLDGSGYNEQFFGPGTRLTVL.